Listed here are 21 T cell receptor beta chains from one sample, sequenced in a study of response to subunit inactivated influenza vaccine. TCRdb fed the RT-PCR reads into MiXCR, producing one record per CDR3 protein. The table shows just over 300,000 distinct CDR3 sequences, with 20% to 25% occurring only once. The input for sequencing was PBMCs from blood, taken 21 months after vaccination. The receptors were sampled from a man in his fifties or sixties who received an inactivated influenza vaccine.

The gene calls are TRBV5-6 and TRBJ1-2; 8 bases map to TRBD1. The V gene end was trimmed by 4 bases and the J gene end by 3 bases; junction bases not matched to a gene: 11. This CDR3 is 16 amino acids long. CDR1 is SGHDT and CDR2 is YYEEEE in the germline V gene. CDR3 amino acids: CASSPTGGPSDYGYTF. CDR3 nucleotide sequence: TGTGCCAGCAGCCCTACAGGGGGTCCGTCTGACTATGGCTACACCTTC.

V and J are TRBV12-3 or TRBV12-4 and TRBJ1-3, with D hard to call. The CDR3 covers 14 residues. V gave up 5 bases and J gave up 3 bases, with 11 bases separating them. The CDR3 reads CASSHGLGGNTIYF. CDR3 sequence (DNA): TGTGCCAGCAGTCACGGACTTGGTGGAAACACCATATATTTT.

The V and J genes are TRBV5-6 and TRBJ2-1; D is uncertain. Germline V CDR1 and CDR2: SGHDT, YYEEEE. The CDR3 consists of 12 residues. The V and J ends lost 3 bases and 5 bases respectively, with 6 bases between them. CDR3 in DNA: TGTGCCAGCAGCTCGGATAACAATGAGCAGTTCTTC. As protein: CASSSDNNEQFF.

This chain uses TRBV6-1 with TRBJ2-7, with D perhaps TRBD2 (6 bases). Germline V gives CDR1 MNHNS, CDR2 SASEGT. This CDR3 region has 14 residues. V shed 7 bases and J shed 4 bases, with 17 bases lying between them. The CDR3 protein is CASTKAGPTYEQYF. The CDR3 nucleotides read TGTGCCAGCACAAAGGCGGGACCGACGTACGAGCAGTACTTC.

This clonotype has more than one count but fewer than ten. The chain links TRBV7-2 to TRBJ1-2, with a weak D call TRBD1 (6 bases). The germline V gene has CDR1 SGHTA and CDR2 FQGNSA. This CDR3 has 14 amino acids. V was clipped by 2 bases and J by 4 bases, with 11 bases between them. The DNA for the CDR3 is TGTGCCAGCAGCTTATACGGACAGCTCTATGGCTACACCTTC. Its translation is CASSLYGQLYGYTF.

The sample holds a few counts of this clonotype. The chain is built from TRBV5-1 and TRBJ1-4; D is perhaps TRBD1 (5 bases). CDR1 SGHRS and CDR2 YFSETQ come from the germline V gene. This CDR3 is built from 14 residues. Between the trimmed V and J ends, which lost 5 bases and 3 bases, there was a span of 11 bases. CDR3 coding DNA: TGCGCCAGCAGACTGGGGGGATCTAATGAAAAACTGTTTTTT. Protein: CASRLGGSNEKLFF.

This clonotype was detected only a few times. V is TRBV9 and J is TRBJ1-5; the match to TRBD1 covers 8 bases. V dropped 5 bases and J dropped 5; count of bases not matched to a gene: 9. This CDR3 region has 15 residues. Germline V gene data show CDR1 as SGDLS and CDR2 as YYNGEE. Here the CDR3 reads CASSTQDREDQPQHF. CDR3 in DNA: TGTGCCAGCAGTACCCAGGACAGGGAGGATCAGCCCCAGCATTTT.

The CDR3 DNA sequence: TGTGCCAGCAGTGACGGCAGGGCCTACGAGCAGTACTTC. Amino acids: CASSDGRAYEQYF. The chain is built from TRBV2 and TRBJ2-7, with a possible D match to TRBD1 (5 bases). The CDR3 totals 13 residues. Between the trimmed V and J ends, which lost 3 bases and 2 bases, there was a span of 8 bases. In germline, CDR1 is SNHLY, CDR2 FYNNEI.

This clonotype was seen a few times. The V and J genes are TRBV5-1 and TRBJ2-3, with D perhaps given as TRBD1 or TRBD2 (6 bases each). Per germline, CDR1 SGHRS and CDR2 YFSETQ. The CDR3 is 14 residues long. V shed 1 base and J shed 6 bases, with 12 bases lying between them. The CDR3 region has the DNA TGCGCCAGCAGCTTGTGGGGGGCATCGGATACGCAGTATTTT. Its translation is CASSLWGASDTQYF.

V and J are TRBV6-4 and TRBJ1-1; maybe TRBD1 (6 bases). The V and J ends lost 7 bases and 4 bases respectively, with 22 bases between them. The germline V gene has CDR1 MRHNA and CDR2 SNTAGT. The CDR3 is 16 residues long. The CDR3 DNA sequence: TGTGCCAGCAATAGATCGGAATCAGGGGAGGGCACTGAAGCTTTCTTT. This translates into CASNRSESGEGTEAFF.

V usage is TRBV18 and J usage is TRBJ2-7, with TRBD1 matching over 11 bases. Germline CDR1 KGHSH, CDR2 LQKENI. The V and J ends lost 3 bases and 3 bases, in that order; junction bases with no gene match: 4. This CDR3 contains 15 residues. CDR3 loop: CASSPGQGALYEQYF. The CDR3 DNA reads TGTGCCAGCTCACCCGGACAGGGGGCTCTCTACGAGCAGTACTTC.

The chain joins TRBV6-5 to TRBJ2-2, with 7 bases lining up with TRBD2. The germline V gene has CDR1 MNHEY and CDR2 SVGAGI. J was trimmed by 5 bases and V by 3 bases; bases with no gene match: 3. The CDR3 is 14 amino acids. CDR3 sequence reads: CASSYERGTGELFF. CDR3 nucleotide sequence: TGTGCCAGCAGTTATGAGCGGGGAACCGGGGAGCTGTTTTTT.

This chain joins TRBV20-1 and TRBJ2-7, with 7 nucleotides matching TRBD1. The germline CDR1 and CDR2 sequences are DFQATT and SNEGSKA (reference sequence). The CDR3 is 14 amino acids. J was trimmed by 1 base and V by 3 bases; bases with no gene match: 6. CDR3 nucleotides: TGCAGTGCTAGTCCGGCCAGGGGGTCCTACGAGCAGTACTTC. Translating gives CSASPARGSYEQYF.

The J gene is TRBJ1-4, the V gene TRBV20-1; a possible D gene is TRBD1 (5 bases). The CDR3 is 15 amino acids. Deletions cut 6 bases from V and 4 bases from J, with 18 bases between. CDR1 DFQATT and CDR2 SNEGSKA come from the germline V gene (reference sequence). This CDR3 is CSARVPGPLNEKLFF. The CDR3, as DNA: TGCAGTGCCAGGGTGCCAGGGCCCCTTAATGAAAAACTGTTTTTT.

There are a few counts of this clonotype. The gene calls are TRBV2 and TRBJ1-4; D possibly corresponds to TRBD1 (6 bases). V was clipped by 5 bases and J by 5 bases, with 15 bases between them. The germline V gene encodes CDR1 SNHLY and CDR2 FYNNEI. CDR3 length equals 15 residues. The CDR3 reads CASSTLGGGNEKLFF. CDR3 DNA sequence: TGTGCCAGCAGTACCCTCGGGGGCGGAAATGAAAAACTGTTTTTT.

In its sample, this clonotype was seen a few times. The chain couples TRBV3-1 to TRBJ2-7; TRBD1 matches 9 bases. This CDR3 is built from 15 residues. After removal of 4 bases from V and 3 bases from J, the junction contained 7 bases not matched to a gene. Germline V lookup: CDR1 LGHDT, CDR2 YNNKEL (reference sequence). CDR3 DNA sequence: TGTGCCAGCAGCCTGGGACAGGGACTTATCTACGAGCAGTACTTC. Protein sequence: CASSLGQGLIYEQYF.

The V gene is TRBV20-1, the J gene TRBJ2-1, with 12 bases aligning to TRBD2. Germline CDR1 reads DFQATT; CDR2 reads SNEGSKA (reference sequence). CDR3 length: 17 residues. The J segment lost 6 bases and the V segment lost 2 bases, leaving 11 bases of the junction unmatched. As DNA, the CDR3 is TGCAGTGCTAGAAATCCCCGACTAGCGGGAGTTGTCAATGAGCAGTTCTTC. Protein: CSARNPRLAGVVNEQFF.

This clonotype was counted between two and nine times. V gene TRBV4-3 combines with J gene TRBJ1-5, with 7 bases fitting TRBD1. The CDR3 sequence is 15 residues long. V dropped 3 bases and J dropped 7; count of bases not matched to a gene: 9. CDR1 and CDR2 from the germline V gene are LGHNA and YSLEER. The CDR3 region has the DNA TGCGCCAGCAGCCAGAGGAGACAGGGTGGACAGCCCCAGCATTTT. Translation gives CASSQRRQGGQPQHF.

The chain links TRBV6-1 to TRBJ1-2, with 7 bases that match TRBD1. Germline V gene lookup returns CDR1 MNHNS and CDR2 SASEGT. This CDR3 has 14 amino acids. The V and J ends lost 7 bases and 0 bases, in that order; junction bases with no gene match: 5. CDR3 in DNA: TGTGCCAGCACCGTGACAGGGCCTAACTATGGCTACACCTTC. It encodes CASTVTGPNYGYTF.

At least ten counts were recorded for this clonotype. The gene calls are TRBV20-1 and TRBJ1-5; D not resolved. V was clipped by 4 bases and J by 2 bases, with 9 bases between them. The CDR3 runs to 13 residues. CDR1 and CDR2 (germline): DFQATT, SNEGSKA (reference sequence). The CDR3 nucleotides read TGCAGTGCTAAAGAGGTCGGCAATCAGCCCCAGCATTTT. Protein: CSAKEVGNQPQHF.

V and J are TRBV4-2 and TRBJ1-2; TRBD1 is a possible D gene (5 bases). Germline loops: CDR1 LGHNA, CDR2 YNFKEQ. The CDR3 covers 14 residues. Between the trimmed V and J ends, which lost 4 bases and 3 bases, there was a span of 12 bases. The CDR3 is CASSLNSTDYGYTF. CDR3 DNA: TGTGCCAGCAGCCTAAACTCGACAGACTATGGCTACACCTTC.